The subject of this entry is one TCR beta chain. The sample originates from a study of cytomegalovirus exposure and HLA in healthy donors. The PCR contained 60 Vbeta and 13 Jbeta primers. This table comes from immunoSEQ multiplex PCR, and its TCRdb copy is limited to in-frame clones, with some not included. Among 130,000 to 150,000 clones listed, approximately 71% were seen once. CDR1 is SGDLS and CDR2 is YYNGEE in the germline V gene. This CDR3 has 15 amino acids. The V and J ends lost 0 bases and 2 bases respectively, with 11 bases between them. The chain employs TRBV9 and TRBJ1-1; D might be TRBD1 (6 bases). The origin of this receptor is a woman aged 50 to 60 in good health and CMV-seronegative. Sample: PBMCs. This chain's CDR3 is CASSVVGDTNTEAFF. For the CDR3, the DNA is TGTGCCAGCAGCGTAGTTGGGGACACCAACACTGAAGCTTTCTTT.